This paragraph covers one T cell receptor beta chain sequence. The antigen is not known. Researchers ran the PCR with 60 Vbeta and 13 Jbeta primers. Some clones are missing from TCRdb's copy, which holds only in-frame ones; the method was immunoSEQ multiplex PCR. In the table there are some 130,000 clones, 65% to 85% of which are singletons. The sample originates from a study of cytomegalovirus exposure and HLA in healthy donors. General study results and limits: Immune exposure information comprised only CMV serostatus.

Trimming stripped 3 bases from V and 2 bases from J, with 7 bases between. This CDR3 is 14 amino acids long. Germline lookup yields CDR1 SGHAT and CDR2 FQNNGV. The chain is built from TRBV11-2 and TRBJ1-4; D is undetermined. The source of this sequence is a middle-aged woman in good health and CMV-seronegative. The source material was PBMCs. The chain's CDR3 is CASSFLGTNEKLFF. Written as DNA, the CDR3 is TGTGCCAGCAGCTTCCTCGGGACTAATGAAAAACTGTTTTTT.